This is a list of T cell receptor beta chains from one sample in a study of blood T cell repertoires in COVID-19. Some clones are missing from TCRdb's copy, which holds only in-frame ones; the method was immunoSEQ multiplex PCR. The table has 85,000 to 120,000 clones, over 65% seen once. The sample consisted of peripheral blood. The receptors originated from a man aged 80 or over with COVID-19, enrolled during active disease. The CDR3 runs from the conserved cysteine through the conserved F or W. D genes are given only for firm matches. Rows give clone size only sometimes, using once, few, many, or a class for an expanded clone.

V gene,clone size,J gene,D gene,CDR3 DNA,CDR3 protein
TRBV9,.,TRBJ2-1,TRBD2,TGTGCCAGCAGCCCCCTAGCGGAGTTCGCCTACAATGAGCAGTTCTTC,CASSPLAEFAYNEQFF
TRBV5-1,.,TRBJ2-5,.,TGCGCCAGCAGCTTGGGCGGCCAAGAGACCCAGTACTTC,CASSLGGQETQYF
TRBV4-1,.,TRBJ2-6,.,TGCGCCAGCAGCCAAGATCCGGCTGGGGCCAACGTCCTGACTTTC,CASSQDPAGANVLTF
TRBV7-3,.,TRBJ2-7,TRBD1,TGTGCCAGCAGCGTCGGACAGGGGCCGACCTACGAGCAGTACTTC,CASSVGQGPTYEQYF
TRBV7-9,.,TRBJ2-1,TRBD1,TGTGCCAGCAGCTACCCACGTGGAGGACAGGGATCCTACAATGAGCAGTTCTTC,CASSYPRGGQGSYNEQFF
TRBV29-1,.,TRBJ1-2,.,TGCAGCGTTGACAGATTGGCAAGAACCTTC,CSVDRLARTF
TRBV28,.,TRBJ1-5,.,TGTGCCAGCAGTTTATACAGGGTAAGCAATCAGCCCCAGCATTTT,CASSLYRVSNQPQHF
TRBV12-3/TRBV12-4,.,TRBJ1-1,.,TGTGCCAGCAACCAGGGGTTTGAAGCTTTCTTT,CASNQGFEAFF
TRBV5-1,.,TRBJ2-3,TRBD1,TGCGCCAGCAGGGCGACAGGGGAGACAGATACGCAGTATTTT,CASRATGETDTQYF
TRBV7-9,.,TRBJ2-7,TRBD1,TGTGCCAGCAGCTTAGGACAGGGTCTCGAGCAGTACTTC,CASSLGQGLEQYF
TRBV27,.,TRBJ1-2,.,TGTGCCAGCAGTTTATACGGCACCCGGAGCGGCTACACCTTC,CASSLYGTRSGYTF
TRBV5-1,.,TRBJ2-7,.,TGCGCCAGCAGCAAGGTCGGGCAGGGCTACGAGCAGTACTTC,CASSKVGQGYEQYF
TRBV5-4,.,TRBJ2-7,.,TGTGCCAGCAGTCGCAGGACAGCCACCTACGAGCAGTACTTC,CASSRRTATYEQYF
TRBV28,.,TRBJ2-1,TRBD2,TGTGCCAGCAGTTTGGCGGGAGCTATGGATGAGCAGTTCTTC,CASSLAGAMDEQFF
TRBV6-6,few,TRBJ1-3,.,TGTGCCAGCAGTTACTCAGGGAGAGAAAACACCATATATTTT,CASSYSGRENTIYF
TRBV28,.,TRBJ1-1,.,TGTGCCAGCAGTTTCCATCCGGGGGGCCCGAACACTGAAGCTTTCTTT,CASSFHPGGPNTEAFF
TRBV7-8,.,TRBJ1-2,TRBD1,TGTGCCAGCAGCCGGAATGAACAGGGGTGGCCTTGGGGCTACACCTTC,CASSRNEQGWPWGYTF
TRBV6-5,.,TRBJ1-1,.,TGTGCCAGCAGTTACTCGAGTACCGGGTCCAGCACTGAAGCTTTCTTT,CASSYSSTGSSTEAFF
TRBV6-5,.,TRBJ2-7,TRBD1,TGTGCCAGCAGTTTATACGGGACAGGGTCCTACGAGCAGTACTTC,CASSLYGTGSYEQYF
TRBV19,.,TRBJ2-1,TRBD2,TGTGCCAGTAGTACTCTAGCGGGAGGTAGAAATGAGCAGTTCTTC,CASSTLAGGRNEQFF
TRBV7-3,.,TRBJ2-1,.,TGTGCCAGCAGCTTGAGCTCAAGCTCCTACAATGAGCAGTTCTTC,CASSLSSSSYNEQFF
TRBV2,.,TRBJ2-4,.,TGTGCCAGCAGTGAGCAGGGATTTAGGGAAAACATTCAGTACTTC,CASSEQGFRENIQYF
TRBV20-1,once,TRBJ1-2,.,TGCAGTGCTAGTTGGCAGGGTGACTATGGCTACACCTTC,CSASWQGDYGYTF
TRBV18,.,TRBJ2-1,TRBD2,TGTGCCAGCTCACCCTATCCCCTAGCGGGAGAGAATGAGCAGTTCTTC,CASSPYPLAGENEQFF